This TCR beta chain was recovered during a study of Tregs in tolerant kidney transplant recipients. The study's findings and limits: This study did not directly address biological reproducibility. Validation in larger populations is needed because few patients were studied.

A note on this clone: Its antigen is currently unknown. The read finishes 3 residues shy of the CDR3 end, and the germline J gene is used to complete it.

Libraries were prepared by immunoSEQ multiplex PCR; TCRdb keeps only in-frame clonotypes and omits some of them. The sample's table shows some 15,000 clones. The CDR3 has 15 residues. Trimming cost V 1 base and J 3 bases, with 13 bases left between them. The germline gives CDR1 PRHDT, CDR2 FYEKMQ (reference sequence). Mixed chimerism was transient after nonmyeloablative marrow transplants from related graft donors. V gene TRBV13 combines with J gene TRBJ2-7, with D perhaps matching TRBD2 (5 bases). The material sequenced was CD8+ T cells from blood (PBMCs), taken 6 months after the transplant. The clonotype comes from a human patient who received a combined kidney and bone marrow transplant. Some T cells may have come from the graft donor. The CDR3 region is CASSLEGNGVYEQYF. The part of the CDR3 DNA that was read is TGTGCCAGCAGCTTAGAAGGGAACGGGGTCTACGAG.